What follows are 4 T cell receptor beta chains derived from one specimen sequenced in a study of post-analysis software for immune sequencing data. Study-level points and caveats: In patients, TRBV5-6, TRBV5-1 and TRBV20-1 belonged to roughly 5 TRBV segments found more frequently than in controls.

The library was made from cDNA and included unique molecular identifiers. TCRdb passed the PCR reads through MiXCR, listing each CDR3 protein once. In the table there are approximately 570,000 distinct CDR3 sequences, about 40% of which are singletons. For these receptors, no antigen is known. The specimen was blood. The receptors come from a girl between 10 and 17 years old with multiple sclerosis.

This clonotype showed up just once. The DNA for the CDR3 is TGCAGCTCAATTCCTCGGAATTACAATGAGCAGTTCTTC. Translating gives CSSIPRNYNEQFF. This rearrangement joins TRBV29-1 to TRBJ2-1; no reliable D call. In germline, CDR1 is SQVTM, CDR2 ANQGSEA. V lost 8 bases, J lost 4 bases, and 15 bases lay in between. CDR3 size: 13 residues.

The chain combines TRBV20-1 with TRBJ2-1, with TRBD1 matching 8 bases. This CDR3 is built from 15 residues. Trimming removed 3 bases from V and 6 bases from J; junction bases left unmatched: 10. CDR1 and CDR2 from the germline V gene are DFQATT and SNEGSKA (reference sequence). CDR3 nucleotide sequence: TGCAGTGCTAGTGGCGCCGGACAGGGACGCAATGAGCAGTTCTTC. Translating it yields CSASGAGQGRNEQFF.

The chain couples TRBV6-2 or TRBV6-3 to TRBJ2-1, with D perhaps matching TRBD2 (6 bases). This CDR3 spans 14 amino acids. Germline V gene lookup returns CDR1 MNHEY and CDR2 SVGEGT. V was trimmed by 4 bases and J by 2 bases, leaving 9 bases between them. CDR3 residues: CASSFRGTYNEQFF. Written as DNA, the CDR3 is TGTGCCAGCAGTTTCCGGGGGACCTACAATGAGCAGTTCTTC.

CDR3 region: CASSHQRGGQGSPYEQYF. CDR3 nucleotide sequence: TGTGCCAGCAGCCACCAGAGGGGTGGGCAGGGTTCCCCCTACGAGCAGTACTTC. The V and J genes are TRBV4-2 and TRBJ2-7, with D perhaps given as TRBD1 or TRBD2 (5 bases each). CDR1 and CDR2 from the germline V gene are LGHNA and YNFKEQ. The V and J ends lost 3 bases and 2 bases respectively, with 23 bases between them. The CDR3 contains 18 residues.